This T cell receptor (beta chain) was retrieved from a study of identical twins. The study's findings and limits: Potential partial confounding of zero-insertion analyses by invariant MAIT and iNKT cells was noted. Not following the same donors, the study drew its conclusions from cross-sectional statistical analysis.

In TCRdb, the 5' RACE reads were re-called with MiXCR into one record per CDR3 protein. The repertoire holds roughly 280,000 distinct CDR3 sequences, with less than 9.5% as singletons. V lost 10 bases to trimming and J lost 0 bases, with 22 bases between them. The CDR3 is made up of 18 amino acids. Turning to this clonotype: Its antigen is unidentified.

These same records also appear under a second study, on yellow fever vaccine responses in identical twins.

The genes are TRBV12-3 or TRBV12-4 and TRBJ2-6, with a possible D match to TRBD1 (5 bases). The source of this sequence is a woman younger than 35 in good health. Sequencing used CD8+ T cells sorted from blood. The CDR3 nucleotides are TGTGCCATCTGTTTGGGGCAGTTTAAAGTCTCTGGGGCCAACGTCCTGACTTTC. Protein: CAICLGQFKVSGANVLTF.